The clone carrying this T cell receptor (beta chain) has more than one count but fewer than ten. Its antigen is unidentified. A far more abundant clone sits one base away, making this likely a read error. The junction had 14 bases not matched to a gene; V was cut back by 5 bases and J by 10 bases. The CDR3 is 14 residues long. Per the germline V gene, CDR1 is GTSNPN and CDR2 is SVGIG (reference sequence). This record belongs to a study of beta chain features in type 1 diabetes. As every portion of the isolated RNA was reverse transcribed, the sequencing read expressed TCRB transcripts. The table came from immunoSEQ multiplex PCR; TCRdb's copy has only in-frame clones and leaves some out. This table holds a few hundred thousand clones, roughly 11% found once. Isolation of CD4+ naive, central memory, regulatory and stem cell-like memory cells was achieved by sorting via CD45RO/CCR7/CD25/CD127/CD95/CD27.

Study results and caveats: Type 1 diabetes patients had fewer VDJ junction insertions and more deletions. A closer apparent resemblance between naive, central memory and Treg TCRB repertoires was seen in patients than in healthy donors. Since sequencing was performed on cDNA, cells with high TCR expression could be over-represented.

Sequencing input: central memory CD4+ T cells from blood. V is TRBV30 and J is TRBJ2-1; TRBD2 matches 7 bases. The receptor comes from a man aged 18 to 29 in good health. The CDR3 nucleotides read TGTGCCTGGGACTCTCGCGGGAGCTACCGCGAGCAGTTCTTC. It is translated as CAWDSRGSYREQFF.